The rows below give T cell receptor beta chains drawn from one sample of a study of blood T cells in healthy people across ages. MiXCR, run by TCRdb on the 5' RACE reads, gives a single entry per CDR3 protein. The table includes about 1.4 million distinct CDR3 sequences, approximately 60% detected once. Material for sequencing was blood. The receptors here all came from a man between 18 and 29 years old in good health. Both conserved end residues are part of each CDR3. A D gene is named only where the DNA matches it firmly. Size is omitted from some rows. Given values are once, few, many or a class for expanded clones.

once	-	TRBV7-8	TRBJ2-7	TGTGCCAGCAGCCCCAGACCAAGCGAGCAGTACTTC	CASSPRPSEQYF
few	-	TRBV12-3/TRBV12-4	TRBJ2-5	TGTGCCAGCAGTTTTGTTGGGCAAGAGACCCAGTACTTC	CASSFVGQETQYF
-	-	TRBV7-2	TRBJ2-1	TGTGCCAGCAGCTTAATCCGGGGGGCCCAAATAAGTGAGCAGTTCTTC	CASSLIRGAQISEQFF
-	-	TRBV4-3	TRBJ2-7	TGCGCCAGCAGCCAAGAAAGACGGTTCTACGAGCAGTACTTC	CASSQERRFYEQYF
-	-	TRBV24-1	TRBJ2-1	TGTGCCACCAGTGAGTCTAACGCCCGCACCTACAATGAGCAGTTCTTC	CATSESNARTYNEQFF
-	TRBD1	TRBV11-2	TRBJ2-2	TGTGCCAGCACCGACAGGGGGATTTTGAGGGAGCTGTTTTTT	CASTDRGILRELFF
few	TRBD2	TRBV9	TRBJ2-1	TGTGCCAGCAGCGTAGACGCCGGGACTAGCGGGAGGCATGAGCAGTTCTTC	CASSVDAGTSGRHEQFF
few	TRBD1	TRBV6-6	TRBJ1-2	TGTGCCAGCATCGAAAGACAGGGTAACTATGGCTACACCTTC	CASIERQGNYGYTF
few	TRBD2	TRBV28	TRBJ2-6	TGTGCCAGCAGTTTCCCCGGGGGGGGGGCCAACGTCCTGACTTTC	CASSFPGGGANVLTF
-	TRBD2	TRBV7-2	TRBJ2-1	TGTGCCAGCAGCTTAGCGAGCGGGAGGGCCCTCGGGAATGAGCAGTTCTTC	CASSLASGRALGNEQFF
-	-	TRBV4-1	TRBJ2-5	TGCGCCAGCAGCCAACCGGGACCTTCTCCCTACGGGCAGTACTTC	CASSQPGPSPYGQYF
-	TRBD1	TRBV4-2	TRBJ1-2	TGTGCCAGCAGCCAAGAGCCGGGACAGGGGGCCATCTATGGCTACACCTTC	CASSQEPGQGAIYGYTF
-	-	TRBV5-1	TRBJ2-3	TGCGCCAGCAGCTGGGTCAGGAGCAACACAGATACGCAGTATTTT	CASSWVRSNTDTQYF
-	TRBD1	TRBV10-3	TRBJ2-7	TGTACCATCAGATACGGGACAGGCTACGAGCAGTACTTC	CTIRYGTGYEQYF
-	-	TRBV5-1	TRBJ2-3	TGCGCCAGCAGCTTGGAACAGGGAGATACGCAGTATTTT	CASSLEQGDTQYF
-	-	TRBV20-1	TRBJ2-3	TGCAGTGCTAAGGGGATTAGCACAGATACGCAGTATTTT	CSAKGISTDTQYF
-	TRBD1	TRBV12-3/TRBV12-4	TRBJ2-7	TGTGCCAGCAGTGTCGACAGGGTCGAGCAGTACTTC	CASSVDRVEQYF
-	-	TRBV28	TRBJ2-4	TGTGCCAGCATCAACCGGGACACGGGCTCACAGTACTTC	CASINRDTGSQYF
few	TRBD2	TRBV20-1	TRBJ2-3	TGCAGTGCCCCGTCAAGCGGGGTCACAGATACGCAGTATTTT	CSAPSSGVTDTQYF
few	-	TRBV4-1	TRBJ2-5	TGCGCCAGCAGCCAAGAACAGGACCTCCAAGAGACCCAGTACTTC	CASSQEQDLQETQYF